This paragraph covers one T cell receptor (beta chain) sequence. Its specificity is not known. These data come from a study of monozygotic twins with inflammatory bowel disease. The study's findings and limits: Healthy twins shared more clonotypes with others than IBD patients, most markedly active ones.

T cells were not sorted, and total RNA was isolated straight from whole blood. The CDR3 consists of 15 residues. Germline CDR1 DFQATT, CDR2 SNEGSKA (reference sequence). The quantity of total RNA per TCR library was around 3,600 ng. Following a re-call of the 5' RACE reads, TCRdb has one entry per CDR3 protein and lacks DNA. The sample data list some 160,000 distinct CDR3 sequences. V and J are TRBV20-1 and TRBJ2-1; lacking DNA, the TRBD2 call made by TCRdb goes unchecked. The sequence was collected from a human donor with ulcerative colitis or Crohn's disease, or a healthy co-twin of an affected twin (not recorded which). Sequenced input: blood. The CDR3 sequence: CSATPLAGVWDEQFF.